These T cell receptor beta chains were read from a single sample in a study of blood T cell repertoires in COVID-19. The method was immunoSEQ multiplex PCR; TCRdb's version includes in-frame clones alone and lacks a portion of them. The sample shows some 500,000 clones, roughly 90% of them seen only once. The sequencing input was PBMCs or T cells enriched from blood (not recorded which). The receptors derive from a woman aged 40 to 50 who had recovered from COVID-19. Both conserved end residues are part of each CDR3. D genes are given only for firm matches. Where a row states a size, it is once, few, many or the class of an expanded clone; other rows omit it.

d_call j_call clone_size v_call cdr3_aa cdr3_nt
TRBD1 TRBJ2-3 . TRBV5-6 CASSFGQGADTQYF TGTGCCAGCAGCTTCGGACAGGGGGCAGATACGCAGTATTTT
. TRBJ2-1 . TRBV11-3 CASSIRSNEQFF TGTGCCAGCAGCATCCGGAGCAATGAGCAGTTCTTC
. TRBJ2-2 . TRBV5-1 CASSLEASASTGELFF TGCGCCAGCAGCTTGGAGGCTAGCGCGAGCACCGGGGAGCTGTTTTTT
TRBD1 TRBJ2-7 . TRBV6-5 CASREQGARRGEQYF TGTGCCAGCAGGGAGCAGGGGGCGCGAAGGGGCGAGCAGTACTTC
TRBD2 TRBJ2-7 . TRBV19 CASSAGRGFYEQYF TGTGCCAGTAGTGCCGGGAGGGGTTTCTACGAGCAGTACTTC
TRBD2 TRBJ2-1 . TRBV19 CASSMASGSRANEQFF TGTGCCAGTAGTATGGCGAGCGGGAGTCGGGCCAATGAGCAGTTCTTC
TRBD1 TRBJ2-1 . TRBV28 CASSSTGGGYNEQFF TGTGCCAGCAGCTCCACAGGGGGTGGTTACAATGAGCAGTTCTTC
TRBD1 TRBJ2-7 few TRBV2 CASSDTTGRPYEQYF TGTGCCAGCAGTGATACGACAGGGAGACCTTACGAGCAGTACTTC
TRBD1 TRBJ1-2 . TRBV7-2 CASSIQGAGYGYTF TGTGCCAGCAGCATACAGGGGGCGGGCTATGGCTACACCTTC
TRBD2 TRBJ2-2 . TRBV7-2 CASSWLAGNTGELFF TGTGCCAGCAGCTGGTTAGCGGGGAACACCGGGGAGCTGTTTTTT
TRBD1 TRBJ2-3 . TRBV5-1 CASSLVGRGPDTQYF TGCGCCAGCAGCTTGGTCGGCAGGGGGCCAGATACGCAGTATTTT
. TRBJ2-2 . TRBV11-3 CASSPTRYGELFF TGTGCCAGCAGCCCCACTAGATACGGGGAGCTGTTTTTT
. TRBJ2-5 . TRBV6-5 CASSLGGPRETQYF TGTGCCAGCAGCCTAGGTGGTCCACGAGAGACCCAGTACTTC
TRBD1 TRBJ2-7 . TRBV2 CASRLQGRNEQYF TGTGCCAGCAGGTTACAGGGGCGAAACGAGCAGTACTTC
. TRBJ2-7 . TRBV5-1 CASSFPSDEQYF TGCGCCAGCAGCTTCCCTTCTGACGAGCAGTACTTC
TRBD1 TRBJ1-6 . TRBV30 CAWSATFPRDRGWGSYNSPLHF TGTGCCTGGAGTGCAACGTTCCCACGGGACAGGGGTTGGGGCTCCTATAATTCACCCCTCCACTTT
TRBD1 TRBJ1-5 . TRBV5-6 CASSSRGRQPQHF TGTGCCAGCAGCTCAAGGGGGCGGCAGCCCCAGCATTTT
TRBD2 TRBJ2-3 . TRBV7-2 CASSQRRGTDTQYF TGTGCCAGCAGCCAAAGGCGGGGGACAGATACGCAGTATTTT
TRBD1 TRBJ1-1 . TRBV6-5 CASSYSLGQGVEAFF TGTGCCAGCAGTTACTCGTTGGGACAGGGCGTTGAAGCTTTCTTT
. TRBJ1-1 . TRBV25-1 CASRDLGGGSTEAFF TGTGCCAGCAGGGACCTTGGGGGAGGGAGTACTGAAGCTTTCTTT
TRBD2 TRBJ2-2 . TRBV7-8 CASSPTSGSDTGELFF TGTGCCAGCAGCCCAACTAGCGGGAGCGATACCGGGGAGCTGTTTTTT
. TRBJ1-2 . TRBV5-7 CASSLNRDNYGYTF TGTGCCAGCAGCTTGAACAGGGACAACTATGGCTACACCTTC
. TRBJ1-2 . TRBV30 CAWSSVSGYTF TGTGCCTGGAGTTCCGTTTCGGGCTACACCTTC
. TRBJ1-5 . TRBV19 CASTALQGNQPQHF TGTGCCAGTACGGCGTTACAGGGAAATCAGCCCCAGCATTTT
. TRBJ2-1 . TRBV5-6 CASSFLTGSREQFF TGTGCCAGCAGCTTCCTTACAGGGTCGCGTGAGCAGTTCTTC
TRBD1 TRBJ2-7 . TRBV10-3 CAVYEPGQGSYEQYF TGTGCCGTCTACGAACCGGGACAGGGGTCCTACGAGCAGTACTTC
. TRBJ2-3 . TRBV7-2 CASSPGGDTQYF TGTGCCAGCAGCCCAGGGGGGGATACGCAGTATTTT
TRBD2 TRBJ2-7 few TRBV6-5 CASSYSSAGGSEQYF TGTGCCAGCAGTTACTCGTCCGCGGGAGGAAGCGAGCAGTACTTC
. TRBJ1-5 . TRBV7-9 CASSVDSQPQHF TGTGCCAGCAGCGTAGACAGCCAGCCCCAGCATTTT
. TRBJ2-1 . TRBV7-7 CASSSGEAGEQFF TGTGCTAGCAGCTCGGGGGAAGCAGGTGAGCAGTTCTTC
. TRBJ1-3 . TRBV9 CASSVDPATSGNTIYF TGTGCCAGCAGCGTAGACCCTGCCACATCTGGAAACACCATATATTTT
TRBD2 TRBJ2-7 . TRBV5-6 CASSPGTSYSEQYF TGTGCCAGCAGCCCAGGGACTAGTTACTCTGAGCAGTACTTC
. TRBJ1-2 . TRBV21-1 CASSKENRVGYTF TGTGCCAGCAGCAAAGAGAATCGGGTTGGCTACACCTTC
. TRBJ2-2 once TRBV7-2 CASSPTGNTGELFF TGTGCCAGCAGCCCGACAGGGAACACCGGGGAGCTGTTTTTT
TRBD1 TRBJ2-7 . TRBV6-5 CASSYLQGAPYEQYF TGTGCCAGCAGTTATCTCCAGGGGGCCCCCTACGAGCAGTACTTC
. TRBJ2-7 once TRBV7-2 CASSSLADYEQYF TGTGCCAGCAGCTCCTTAGCGGACTACGAGCAGTACTTC
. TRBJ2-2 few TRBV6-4 CASSQVHGTGELFF TGTGCCAGCAGTCAGGTTCATGGCACCGGGGAGCTGTTTTTT